This TCR beta chain originates from a study of cytomegalovirus exposure and HLA in healthy donors. Points from the study as a whole: Several V segments, TRBV6-2 and TRBV6-3 among them, could not be told apart and were dropped. As a later analysis showed, several of the most significant clusters appeared to be linked to common viral pathogens.

PCR primers comprised 60 Vbeta and 13 Jbeta primers. TCRdb keeps only in-frame clones here, not all; method: immunoSEQ multiplex PCR. The sample has under 200,000 clones; approximately 79% are singletons. Only one count was recorded for this clone. The antigen is not known. Germline V CDR1 and CDR2: SSHAT, FNYEAQ (reference sequence). This CDR3 spans 16 amino acids. V was clipped by 3 bases and J by 3 bases; unmatched bases: 9. This clonotype was sampled from a woman in her thirties in good health and CMV-seropositive. Sequencing was performed on PBMCs. This chain joins TRBV7-7 and TRBJ1-2, with 8 bases that match TRBD1. CDR3 DNA: TGTGCCAGCAGCTTCGGACAGGGTGGGATTGACTATGGCTACACCTTC. It codes for CASSFGQGGIDYGYTF.